This TCR beta chain emerged from a study of blood T cell repertoires in COVID-19 (dated by TCRdb to 2020 to 2021). The study in broad terms: Collaborator samples came from the United States, Italy and Spain and covered acute and convalescent phases of COVID-19. Nearly every sample came with metadata listing a de-identified subject ID, COVID-19 status, age in years and sex. Subjects who had been exposed to COVID-19, were actively infected with it, or had recovered from it provided the deeply sampled blood TCRbeta repertoires that made up the dataset. Where available, HLA class I and class II types were taken from metadata supplied by the sample provider and were not determined by assay-based typing. Samples were obtained from the ongoing ImmuneRACE study (first 160 participants) and from approximately 1,200 subjects provided by 6 global collaborators. The prospective study material was composed of cDNA or gDNA derived from T cells, B-cell-depleted T cells, or PBMCs. A freely available public database, intended as a resource for researchers studying the immune response to SARS-CoV-2, is where the repertoires were released. Results and caveats for the whole study, not just this receptor: Clinical and demographic metadata were provided uncurated, with the amount varying by source and participant.

About this clone itself: Its antigen is unknown. No base quality information exists; no much larger clone differs at one position.

Participants in the prospective study were enrolled through a virtual design, were aged about 18 to 100 years, and lived in under 25 United States geographic areas. In the prospective study, cohorts were assigned on the basis of participant-reported clinical history obtained from a screening survey and a study questionnaire. In the prospective study, whole blood, serum and a nasopharyngeal or oropharyngeal swab were collected from each participant by mobile phlebotomists. Additional blood draws and questionnaires over an approximately two-month period could optionally be provided by prospective study participants. Before DNA extraction, prospective study blood samples were shipped either frozen or at room temperature. TCRbeta CDR3 regions were amplified from genomic DNA by means of the immunoSEQ Assay, a bias-controlled multiplex PCR. From the authors' description of their analysis: Within the assay, amplification of reference gene primers was used to estimate how many nucleated cells each sample contained. Sequence reads were collapsed and filtered to measure the absolute abundance of every unique TCRbeta CDR3 rearrangement. Productive Simpson clonality was computed per sample as the square root of Simpson's diversity index over productive rearrangements. TCRdb took this table from immuneACCESS and kept in-frame rearrangements with V and J called. Such tables lack part of the clones; where checked against another copy, unresolved V genes explain under half of the gap, and the rest is unexplained. V and J calls plus clone size are reproduced from that table; the DNA served to infer D and trimming. The table for this sample lists roughly 190,000 clones; more than 65% of them were counted only once. The ten largest clonotypes hold less than 20% of the sample.

CDR1 and CDR2 were assigned from the germline V gene as MNHNS and SASEGT. The CDR3 covers 11 residues, taking in both the cysteine and the phenylalanine. Only the CDR3 DNA is retained, 33 bases long and in frame from the first base. Ends trimmed: V by 6 bases, J by 8 bases; bases unmatched to a gene: 3. Source material: PBMCs or T cells enriched from blood (not recorded which). This TCR derives from a woman between 50 and 59 years old with acute COVID-19. The sequence joins TRBV6-1 to TRBJ1-2, and 7 junction bases match TRBD1. The DNA sequence is TGTGCCAGCAGGGACAGGCGGGGCTACACCTTC. This is translated as CASRDRRGYTF.